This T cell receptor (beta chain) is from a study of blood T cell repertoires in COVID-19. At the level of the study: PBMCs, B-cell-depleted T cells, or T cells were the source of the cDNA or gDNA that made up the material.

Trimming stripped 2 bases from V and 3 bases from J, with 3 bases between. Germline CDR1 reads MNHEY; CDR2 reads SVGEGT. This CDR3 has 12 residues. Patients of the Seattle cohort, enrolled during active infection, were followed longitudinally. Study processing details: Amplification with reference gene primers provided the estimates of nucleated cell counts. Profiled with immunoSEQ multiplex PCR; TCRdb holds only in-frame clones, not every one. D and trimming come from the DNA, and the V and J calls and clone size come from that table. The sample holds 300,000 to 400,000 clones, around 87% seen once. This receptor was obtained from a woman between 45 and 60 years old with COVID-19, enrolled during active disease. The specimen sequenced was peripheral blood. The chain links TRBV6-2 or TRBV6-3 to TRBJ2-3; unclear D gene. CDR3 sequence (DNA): TGTGCCAGCAGTTACCCAACAGATACGCAGTATTTT. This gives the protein CASSYPTDTQYF.